One sample yielded the 14 T cell receptor beta chains listed below, sequenced in a study of cytomegalovirus exposure and HLA in healthy donors. This PCR relied on a set of 60 Vbeta primers and 13 Jbeta primers. The protocol was immunoSEQ multiplex PCR, while the TCRdb copy is restricted to in-frame clones and leaves out a portion. The sample carries 200,000 to 300,000 clones, just under 85% recorded once. The material sequenced was PBMCs. Every receptor here comes from a woman between 40 and 50 years old in good health and CMV-seropositive.

This clone was detected a few times. The gene calls are TRBV5-6 and TRBJ2-1, with D possibly TRBD2 on 7 matching bases. Trimming pared 7 bases from V and 0 bases from J, leaving 14 bases between. The CDR3 is made up of 15 amino acids. CDR1 SGHDT and CDR2 YYEEEE come from the germline V gene. The CDR3 protein is CASGGGTSSYNEQFF. DNA for the CDR3: TGTGCCAGCGGGGGGGGCACGAGCTCCTACAATGAGCAGTTCTTC.

The chain uses TRBV27 and TRBJ1-5; 9 bases match TRBD1. The CDR3 totals 16 residues. Germline values: CDR1 MNHEY, CDR2 SMNVEV (reference sequence). V was clipped by 4 bases and J by 6 bases; unmatched bases: 10. The CDR3 region has the DNA TGTGCCAGCAGTTCCTATACAGGGGGCAGGAGTCAGCCCCAGCATTTT. Its protein product is CASSSYTGGRSQPQHF.

The rearrangement joins TRBV15 to TRBJ2-3, with 7 bases that match TRBD1. There are 15 residues in the CDR3. J was trimmed by 2 bases and V by 2 bases; bases with no gene match: 4. CDR1 and CDR2 from the germline V gene are LNHNV and YYDKDF (reference sequence). The CDR3 is CATSRSGTVTDTQYF. CDR3 DNA: TGTGCCACCAGCAGATCCGGGACAGTCACAGATACGCAGTATTTT. Variable domain in full (rest from reference TRBV15 and TRBJ2-3): DAMVIQNPRYQVTQFGKPVTLSCSQTLNHNVMYWYQQKSSQAPKLLFHYYDKDFNNEADTPDNFQSRRPNTSFCFLDIRSPGLGDTAMYLCATSRSGTVTDTQYFGPGTRLTVL.

The chain is built from TRBV7-2 and TRBJ1-5; D unresolved. Germline CDR1 is SGHTA and CDR2 is FQGNSA. V lost 1 base and J 6 bases, leaving 10 bases between the germline ends. The CDR3 contains 14 residues. The CDR3 DNA sequence: TGTGCCAGCAGCTTAGATTGGGGAGGTCAGCCCCAGCATTTT. This codes for CASSLDWGGQPQHF.

Points on this clone: The DNA is omitted, as the CDR3 cannot be located on it reliably, and the CDR3 follows TCRdb's listing. This sequence joins TRBV21-1 and TRBJ2-1; the table calls TRBD2, which could not be checked here. TRBV21-1 is given as a pseudogene. Both ends counted, the CDR3 spans 14 residues. The CDR3 sequence is CASSKVAGGNEQFF.

This clone was seen a single time. V and J are TRBV6-6 and TRBJ2-2; the match to TRBD2 covers 8 bases. CDR1 MNHNY and CDR2 SVGAGI come from the germline V gene (reference sequence). The CDR3 loop spans 16 amino acids. V gave up 8 bases and J gave up 4 bases; unmatched junction bases: 12. This CDR3 is CASRGVGAGGTGELFF. The CDR3 coding sequence is TGTGCCAGCCGGGGGGTAGGGGCGGGAGGCACCGGGGAGCTGTTTTTT.

A single count supports this clone. The V gene is TRBV7-3, the J gene TRBJ2-3; 7 bases match TRBD2. The V gene end was trimmed by 1 base and the J gene end by 1 base; junction bases not matched to a gene: 5. The CDR3 covers 16 residues. The germline gives CDR1 SGHTA, CDR2 FQGTGA. CDR3 residues: CASSLNGRIRTDTQYF. The CDR3 DNA follows: TGTGCCAGCAGCTTAAACGGGAGGATCCGCACAGATACGCAGTATTTT.

The chain combines TRBV29-1 with TRBJ2-5, with 7 bases identical to TRBD2. Trimming cost V 1 base and J 4 bases; bases outside gene matches: 6. This CDR3 spans 14 amino acids. Per the germline V gene, CDR1 is SQVTM and CDR2 is ANQGSEA. DNA for the CDR3: TGCAGCGTTGAAGGCAACCCGGGGGGAGAGACCCAGTACTTC. It is translated as CSVEGNPGGETQYF.

This chain joins TRBV5-5 and TRBJ2-7; 7 nucleotides line up with TRBD2. Germline V gene sequence: CDR1 SGHKS, CDR2 YYEKEE (reference sequence). The CDR3 runs to 13 residues. V lost 0 bases and J lost 6; bases outside the gene matches: 3. CDR3 nucleotide sequence: TGTGCCAGCAGCTTGGGGGACTACGGCGAGCAGTACTTC. It encodes CASSLGDYGEQYF.

V gene TRBV5-6 combines with J gene TRBJ1-5; D is unclear. V was cut by 0 bases and J by 6 bases, with 13 bases left in between. The germline V gene has CDR1 SGHDT and CDR2 YYEEEE. The CDR3 spans 15 residues. CDR3 DNA sequence: TGTGCCAGCAGCTTGGGATTCGAGAGCTCTCAGCCCCAGCATTTT. Translating gives CASSLGFESSQPQHF.

This clone was seen a few times. This chain links TRBV28 with TRBJ1-5; 7 bases align to TRBD1. With V trimmed by 3 bases and J by 5 bases, 10 bases remained unmatched. This CDR3 contains 16 residues. Germline values: CDR1 MDHEN, CDR2 SYDVKM. The CDR3 is CASSFEPGQHDQPQHF. CDR3 nucleotide sequence: TGTGCCAGCAGTTTCGAGCCGGGACAGCACGATCAGCCCCAGCATTTT. Full variable domain (missing parts from reference TRBV28 and TRBJ1-5): DVKVTQSSRYLVKRTGEKVFLECVQDMDHENMFWYRQDPGLGLRLIYFSYDVKMKEKGDIPEGYSVSREKKERFSLILESASTNQTSMYLCASSFEPGQHDQPQHFGDGTRLSIL.

This chain joins TRBV13 and TRBJ1-4; tentative D call: TRBD1 (6 bases). V lost 1 base to trimming and J lost 5 bases, with 11 bases between them. This CDR3 region has 15 residues. The germline gives CDR1 PRHDT, CDR2 FYEKMQ (reference sequence). The CDR3 loop reads CASSLALGGNEKLFF. CDR3 nucleotide sequence: TGTGCCAGCAGCTTAGCATTAGGGGGAAATGAAAAACTGTTTTTT. Drawing the rest from reference TRBV13 and TRBJ1-4, the complete variable domain is AAGVIQSPRHLIKEKRETATLKCYPIPRHDTVYWYQQGPGQDPQFLISFYEKMQSDKGSIPDRFSAQQFSDYHSELNMSSLELGDSALYFCASSLALGGNEKLFFGSGTQLSVL.

V and J are TRBV18 and TRBJ2-7; D possibly corresponds to TRBD2 (7 bases). Trimming took 2 bases from V and 2 from J, leaving 10 bases between them. CDR3 length equals 14 residues. Germline CDR1 is KGHSH and CDR2 is LQKENI. The CDR3 spells CASSPREGAYEQYF. The CDR3 coding sequence is TGTGCCAGCTCACCAAGGGAGGGGGCCTACGAGCAGTACTTC.

This rearrangement joins TRBV30 to TRBJ2-1; 7 nucleotides agree with TRBD2. Germline V gives CDR1 GTSNPN, CDR2 SVGIG (reference sequence). The CDR3 is 16 residues long. Trimming at V came to 2 bases and at J to 2 bases, leaving 9 bases not matched to a gene. In DNA, the CDR3 is TGTGCCTGGAGTCCCGGGGGGAGGGCCGCCTACAATGAGCAGTTCTTC. As protein: CAWSPGGRAAYNEQFF.